This T cell receptor (beta chain) was recovered during a study of blood T cells in healthy people across ages. A sample-barcoded 5' primer and a J-beta primer mix were used in a second PCR of roughly 7 to 11 cycles. Each TCR beta cDNA got a 12-nucleotide random molecular identifier. TCRdb itself ran the 5' RACE reads through MiXCR, one entry per CDR3 protein. The sample shows 1.5 million to 2 million distinct CDR3 sequences, 35% to 50% of them seen only once. Study-wide points: TCR beta diversity tracked closely with naive T cell percentage.

This CDR3 is 13 amino acids long. V lost 1 base and J 7 bases, leaving 14 bases between the germline ends. The germline gives CDR1 DFQATT, CDR2 SNEGSKA (reference sequence). The sample providers were healthy Caucasian people from Russia, aged roughly 6 to 90. About this clonotype: Its target is not known.

The material sequenced was blood. This sequence originates from a human donor in good health. The rearrangement uses TRBV20-1 and TRBJ2-7; D is unresolved. The CDR3 DNA is TGCAGTGCTAGAGTAACAGAGGCTTGGGAGCAGTACTTC. It yields the protein CSARVTEAWEQYF.